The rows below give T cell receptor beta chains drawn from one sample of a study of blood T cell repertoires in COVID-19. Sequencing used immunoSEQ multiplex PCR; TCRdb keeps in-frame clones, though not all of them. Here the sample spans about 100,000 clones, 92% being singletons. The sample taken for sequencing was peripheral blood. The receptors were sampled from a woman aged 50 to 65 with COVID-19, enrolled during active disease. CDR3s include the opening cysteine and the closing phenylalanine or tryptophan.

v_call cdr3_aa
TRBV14 CASSRGLVETQYF
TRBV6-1 CASSEAGGTEAFF
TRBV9 CASSPGQPGGTGELFF
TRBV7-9 CASSLEGLTPSSGNTIYF
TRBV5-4 CASSPLGGGISKDEQYF
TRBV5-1 CASSLAGIETQYF
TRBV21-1 CASSHLLSGNQAFF
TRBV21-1 CASSKDKGGNSPLHF
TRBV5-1 CASSLGGLRTGELFF
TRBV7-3 CASSLLGQGIYGYTF
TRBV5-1 CASSLDVTGVGNTIYF
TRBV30 CAWSVGIAGNNEQFF
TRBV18 CASSSLAGDMPGANVLTF
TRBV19 CASSIGPPGQGGYTF
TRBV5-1 CASRSDSLAEAFF
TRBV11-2 CASSLRRDRSTDTQYF
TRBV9 CASSPNPQGIAFF
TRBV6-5 CASSLDRGNTEAFF
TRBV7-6 CASSLGGESGELFF
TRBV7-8 CASSLAGTGVGNSPLHF
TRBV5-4 CASSFQGTQYF
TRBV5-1 CASSLAIGQGSNYGYTF
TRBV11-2 CASSSRGLTNEKLFF
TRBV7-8 CASSFAIGQPNQPQHF
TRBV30 CAWSVLPGVGNSPLHF
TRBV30 CAWSPGTGAAEEQFF
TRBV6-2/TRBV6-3 CASSTDTPNYGYTF
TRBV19 CASSIGQDYGYTF
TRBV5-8 CASSLAGVRTGELFF
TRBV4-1 CASSLGQGTISGYTF